Listed below are T cell receptor beta chains from one sample, sequenced in a study of regulatory T cells in long-lasting Graves disease. TCRdb passed the multiplex PCR reads through MiXCR, listing each CDR3 protein once. The profile shows approximately 350,000 distinct CDR3 sequences, roughly 24% of them singletons. This material consisted of peripheral blood mononuclear cells (PBMCs), taken when the disease was refractory, from a patient treated with antithyroid drugs. The receptors come from a middle-aged woman with Graves disease. CDR3s include the opening cysteine and the closing phenylalanine or tryptophan. The D gene is left open where the match is weak. For some rows the clone size is stated as once, few or many, or as a class when expanded; others skip it.

cdr3_length clone_size j_call v_call d_call cdr3_aa cdr3_nt
14 many TRBJ1-1 TRBV28 - CASTGGVMNTEAFF TGTGCCAGCACTGGGGGGGTCATGAACACTGAAGCTTTCTTT
19 many TRBJ2-5 TRBV2 TRBD2 CARGPDPLLAGNLQETQYF TGTGCCAGGGGTCCGGATCCACTTCTAGCGGGGAACTTACAAGAGACCCAGTACTTC
16 - TRBJ2-5 TRBV13 TRBD2 CASSPALAEVRETQYF TGCGCCAGCAGCCCCGCCCTAGCGGAGGTCCGGGAGACCCAGTACTTC
14 few TRBJ1-3 TRBV10-3 - CAIRGEGTGNTIYF TGTGCCATCAGAGGGGAGGGAACAGGAAACACCATATATTTT
15 few TRBJ1-5 TRBV19 - CASSMIGPLGQPQHF TGTGCCAGTAGCATGATTGGACCGCTGGGTCAGCCCCAGCATTTT
16 - TRBJ2-3 TRBV5-1 - CASSWTSGSRTDTQYF TGCGCCAGCAGCTGGACCTCGGGCAGCCGCACAGATACGCAGTATTTT
16 many TRBJ1-5 TRBV2 TRBD1 CASRKTGAVSNQPQHF TGTGCCAGCAGAAAAACAGGGGCGGTAAGCAATCAGCCCCAGCATTTT
14 many TRBJ1-1 TRBV5-1 TRBD1 CASNPTGQGGEAFF TGCGCCAGCAACCCCACGGGACAGGGGGGTGAAGCTTTCTTT
13 many TRBJ2-7 TRBV6-1 TRBD2 CASSGTSGYEQYF TGTGCCAGCAGCGGGACTAGCGGATACGAGCAGTACTTC
16 few TRBJ1-6 TRBV4-1 - CASSQISVAEDSPLHF TGCGCCAGCAGCCAAATATCGGTCGCGGAGGATTCACCCCTCCACTTT
14 many TRBJ2-5 TRBV28 TRBD1 CASSPVGTGKTQYF TGTGCCAGCAGTCCCGTCGGGACAGGGAAGACCCAGTACTTC
15 - TRBJ2-7 TRBV6-2/TRBV6-3 - CASSYIAEPPYEQYF TGTGCCAGCAGTTACATAGCGGAGCCGCCCTACGAGCAGTACTTC
13 - TRBJ2-7 TRBV19 - CASSGGLYYEQYF TGTGCCAGTAGCGGGGGCCTTTACTACGAGCAGTACTTC
14 - TRBJ1-2 TRBV16 - CASSHPTDYYGYTF TGTGCCAGCAGCCATCCTACAGATTACTATGGCTACACCTTC
14 many TRBJ2-7 TRBV29-1 TRBD1 CSVEEPDRVGEQYF TGCAGCGTTGAAGAACCAGACAGGGTAGGCGAGCAGTACTTC
14 - TRBJ2-7 TRBV30 TRBD2 CASALAGGTYEQYF TGTGCCTCCGCCCTAGCGGGAGGGACCTACGAGCAGTACTTC
18 - TRBJ2-5 TRBV4-1 TRBD2 CASSQGPLSGRGQETQYF TGCGCCAGCAGCCAAGGCCCGCTAAGCGGGAGGGGGCAAGAGACCCAGTACTTC
17 - TRBJ2-7 TRBV28 TRBD1 CASSLTWWGQGDYEQYF TGTGCCAGCAGTTTAACCTGGTGGGGACAGGGGGATTACGAGCAGTACTTC
13 many TRBJ2-5 TRBV19 TRBD2 CASSIVAGETQYF TGTGCCAGTAGTATTGTAGCGGGAGAGACCCAGTACTTC
13 - TRBJ1-5 TRBV2 - CASSGDRDQPQHF TGTGCCAGCAGTGGGGACCGCGATCAGCCCCAGCATTTT
17 many TRBJ2-2 TRBV6-9 TRBD2 CASSFLAGVTNTGELFF TGTGCCAGCAGTTTTCTAGCGGGAGTAACGAACACCGGGGAGCTGTTTTTT
13 - TRBJ2-7 TRBV3-1 - CASSQAAGPEQYF TGTGCCAGCAGCCAAGCGGCCGGACCGGAGCAGTACTTC
16 many TRBJ1-1 TRBV2 TRBD1 CASRKQGALVRTEAFF TGTGCCAGCAGAAAACAGGGGGCTCTAGTTAGGACTGAAGCTTTCTTT
14 many TRBJ2-2 TRBV6-1 - CASTSTGTGGELFF TGTGCCAGCACCTCCACAGGGACGGGCGGGGAGCTGTTTTTT
16 - TRBJ1-1 TRBV7-9 TRBD1 CASRKGPGTANTEAFF TGTGCCAGCAGAAAAGGCCCCGGGACAGCGAACACTGAAGCTTTCTTT
14 many TRBJ2-7 TRBV27 - CASSLLGSLDEQYF TGTGCCAGCAGTTTACTCGGGTCCCTCGACGAGCAGTACTTC
16 few TRBJ2-2 TRBV3-1 TRBD2 CASSQDRREGIGELFF TGTGCCAGCAGCCAAGATCGCAGGGAGGGGATCGGGGAGCTGTTTTTT
15 many TRBJ2-7 TRBV6-2/TRBV6-3 - CASSFGPSRAYEQYF TGTGCCAGCAGTTTTGGTCCCTCCAGGGCCTACGAGCAGTACTTC
15 few TRBJ2-5 TRBV7-3 TRBD2 CASSRSSGSGETQYF TGTGCCAGCAGCCGGAGTAGCGGGAGCGGTGAGACCCAGTACTTC
15 many TRBJ2-4 TRBV28 TRBD1 CASNPGDRGKNIQYF TGTGCCAGCAATCCGGGAGACAGGGGTAAAAACATTCAGTACTTC
13 many TRBJ1-5 TRBV28 - CASRPPVNQPQHF TGTGCCAGCAGACCGCCTGTAAATCAGCCCCAGCATTTT
13 many TRBJ1-5 TRBV12-3/TRBV12-4 TRBD1 CASERGQGQPQHF TGTGCCAGCGAGAGGGGGCAGGGACAGCCCCAGCATTTT
13 - TRBJ2-2 TRBV5-6 - CASSFLDTGELFF TGTGCCAGCAGCTTTTTAGACACCGGGGAGCTGTTTTTT
16 - TRBJ1-4 TRBV28 - CASLRGVFATNEKLFF TGTGCCAGCCTGAGGGGGGTCTTTGCAACTAATGAAAAACTGTTTTTT
15 - TRBJ2-1 TRBV7-9 TRBD2 CASSRGTSGRSEQFF TGTGCCAGCAGCCGCGGGACTAGCGGGAGATCAGAGCAGTTCTTC
15 many TRBJ2-2 TRBV12-3/TRBV12-4 - CASSFGGPNTGELFF TGTGCCAGCAGTTTTGGCGGGCCGAACACCGGGGAGCTGTTTTTT
16 many TRBJ1-1 TRBV12-5 - CASGLGSGVFNTEAFF TGTGCTAGTGGTTTGGGGAGTGGCGTTTTCAACACTGAAGCTTTCTTT
15 few TRBJ2-4 TRBV6-1 TRBD2 CASSRDYIAKNIQYF TGTGCCAGCAGTCGGGACTACATAGCCAAAAACATTCAGTACTTC
16 - TRBJ1-4 TRBV10-3 - CATRRAERTGNEKLFF TGTGCCACGCGCCGGGCAGAACGAACGGGGAATGAAAAACTGTTTTTT